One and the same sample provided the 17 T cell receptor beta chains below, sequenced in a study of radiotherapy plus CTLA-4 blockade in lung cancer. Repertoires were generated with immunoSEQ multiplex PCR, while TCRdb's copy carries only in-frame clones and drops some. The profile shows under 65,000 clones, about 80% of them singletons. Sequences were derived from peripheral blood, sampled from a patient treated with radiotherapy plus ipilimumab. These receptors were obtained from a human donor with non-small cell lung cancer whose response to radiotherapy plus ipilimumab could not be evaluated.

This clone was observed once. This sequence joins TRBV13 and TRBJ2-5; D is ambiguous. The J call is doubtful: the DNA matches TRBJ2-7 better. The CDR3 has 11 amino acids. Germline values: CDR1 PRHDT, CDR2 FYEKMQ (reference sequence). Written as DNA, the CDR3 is TGTGCCAGCAGCCTCCTCGCCGAGCAGTACTTC. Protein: CASSLLAEQYF.

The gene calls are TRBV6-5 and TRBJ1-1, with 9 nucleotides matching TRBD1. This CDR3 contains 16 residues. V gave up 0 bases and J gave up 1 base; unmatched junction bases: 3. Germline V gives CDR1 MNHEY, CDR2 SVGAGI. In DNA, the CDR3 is TGTGCCAGCAGTTACTCGCGGGGACAGGGGAACACTGAAGCTTTCTTT. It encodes CASSYSRGQGNTEAFF.

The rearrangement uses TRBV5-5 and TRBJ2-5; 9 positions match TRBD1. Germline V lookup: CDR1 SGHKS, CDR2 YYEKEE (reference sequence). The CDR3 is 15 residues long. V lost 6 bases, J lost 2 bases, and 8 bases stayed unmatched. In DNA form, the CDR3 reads TGTGCCAGCATATTCAAGGGACAGGGACAAGAGACCCAGTACTTC. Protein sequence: CASIFKGQGQETQYF.

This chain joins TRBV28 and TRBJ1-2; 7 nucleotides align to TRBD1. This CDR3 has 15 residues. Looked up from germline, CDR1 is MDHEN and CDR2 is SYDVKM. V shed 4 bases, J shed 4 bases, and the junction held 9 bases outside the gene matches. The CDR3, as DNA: TGTGCCAGCAGTTCACCGGGACAGTACGGCTATGGCTACACCTTC. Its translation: CASSSPGQYGYGYTF.

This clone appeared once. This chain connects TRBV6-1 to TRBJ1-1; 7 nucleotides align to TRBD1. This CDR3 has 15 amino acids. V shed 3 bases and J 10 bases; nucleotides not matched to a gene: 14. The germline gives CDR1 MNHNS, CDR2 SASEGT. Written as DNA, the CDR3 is TGTGCCAGCAGTGATCAAGGGGGCATCCTGGGGGGAGCTTTCTTT. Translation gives CASSDQGGILGGAFF.

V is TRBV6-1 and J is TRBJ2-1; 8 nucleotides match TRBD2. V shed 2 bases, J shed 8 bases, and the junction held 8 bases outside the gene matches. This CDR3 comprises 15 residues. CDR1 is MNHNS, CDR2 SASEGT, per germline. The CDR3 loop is CASSEHLGGGYEQFF. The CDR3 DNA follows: TGTGCCAGCAGTGAACATCTCGGGGGGGGATATGAGCAGTTCTTC.

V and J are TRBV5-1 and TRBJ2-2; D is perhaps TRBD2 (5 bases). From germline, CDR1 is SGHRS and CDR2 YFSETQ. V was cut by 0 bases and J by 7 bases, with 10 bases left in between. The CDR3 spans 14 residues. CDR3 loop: CASSLDGVGGELFF. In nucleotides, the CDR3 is TGCGCCAGCAGCTTGGACGGGGTTGGCGGGGAGCTGTTTTTT. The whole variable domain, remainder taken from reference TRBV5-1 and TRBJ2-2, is KAGVTQTPRYLIKTRGQQVTLSCSPISGHRSVSWYQQTPGQGLQFLFEYFSETQRNKGNFPGRFSGRQFSNSRSEMNVSTLELGDSALYLCASSLDGVGGELFFGEGSRLTVL.

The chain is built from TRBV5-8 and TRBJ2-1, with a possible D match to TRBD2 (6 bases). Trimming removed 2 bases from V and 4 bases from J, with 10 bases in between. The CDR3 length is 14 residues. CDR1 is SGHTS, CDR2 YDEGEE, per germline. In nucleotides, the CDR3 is TGTGCCAGCAGCTTCGGCCTAGCGTACAATGAGCAGTTCTTC. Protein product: CASSFGLAYNEQFF.

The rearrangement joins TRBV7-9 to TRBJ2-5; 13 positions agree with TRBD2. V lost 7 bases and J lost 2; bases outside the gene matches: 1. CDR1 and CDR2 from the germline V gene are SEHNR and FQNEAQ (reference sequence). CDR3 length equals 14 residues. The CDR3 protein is CASTTSGGQETQYF. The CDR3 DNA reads TGTGCCAGCACGACTAGCGGGGGGCAAGAGACCCAGTACTTC.

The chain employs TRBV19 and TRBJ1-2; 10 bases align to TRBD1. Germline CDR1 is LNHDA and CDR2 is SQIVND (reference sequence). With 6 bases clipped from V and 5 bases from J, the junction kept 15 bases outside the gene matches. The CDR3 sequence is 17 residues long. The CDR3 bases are TGTGCCAGTAGCGGACCTCGGGACAGGGGTGTTAGATATGGCTACACCTTC. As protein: CASSGPRDRGVRYGYTF.

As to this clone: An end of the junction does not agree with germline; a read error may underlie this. The CDR3 sequence: CASSLEQAYSNQPQHF. In DNA form, the CDR3 reads TGTGCCAGTAGTTTAGAGCAGGCGTATAGCAATCAGCCCCAGCATTTT. V gene TRBV19 combines with J gene TRBJ1-5; D is undetermined. The germline gives CDR1 LNHDA, CDR2 SQIVND (reference sequence). The CDR3 extends over 16 amino acids.

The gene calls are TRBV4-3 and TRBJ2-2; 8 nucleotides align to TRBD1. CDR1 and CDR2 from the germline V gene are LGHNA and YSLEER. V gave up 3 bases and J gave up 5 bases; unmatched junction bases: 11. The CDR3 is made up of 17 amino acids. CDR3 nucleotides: TGCGCCAGCAGCCAGACGACAGGGGCCTTCCTTACCGGGGAGCTGTTTTTT. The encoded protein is CASSQTTGAFLTGELFF.

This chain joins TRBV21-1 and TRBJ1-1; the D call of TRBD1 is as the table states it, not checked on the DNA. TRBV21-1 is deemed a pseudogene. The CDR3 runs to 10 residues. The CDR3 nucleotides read TGTGCCAGCGGGGCCGTTGAAGCTTTCTTT. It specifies CASGAVEAFF.

CDR3 residues: CASSYEDTYNEQFF. The CDR3 coding sequence is TGTGCCAGCAGTTACGAGGACACGTACAATGAGCAGTTCTTC. The chain uses TRBV6-5 and TRBJ2-1; maybe TRBD1 (5 bases). The V gene lost 2 bases and the J gene lost 4 bases, with 9 bases spanning the gap. Germline lookup yields CDR1 MNHEY and CDR2 SVGAGI. The CDR3 spans 14 residues.

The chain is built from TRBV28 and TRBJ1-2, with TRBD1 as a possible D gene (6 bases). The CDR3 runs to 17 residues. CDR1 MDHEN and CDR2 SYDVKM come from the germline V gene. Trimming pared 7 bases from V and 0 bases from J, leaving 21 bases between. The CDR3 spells CASIEAGGQSANYGYTF. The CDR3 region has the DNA TGTGCCAGCATCGAAGCGGGGGGGCAGTCCGCTAACTATGGCTACACCTTC.

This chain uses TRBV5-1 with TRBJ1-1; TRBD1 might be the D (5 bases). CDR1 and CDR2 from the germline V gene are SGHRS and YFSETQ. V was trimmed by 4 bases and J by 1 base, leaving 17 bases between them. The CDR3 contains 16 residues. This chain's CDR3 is CASSPRDGGGNTEAFF. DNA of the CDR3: TGCGCCAGCAGCCCGCGTGACGGCGGGGGGAACACTGAAGCTTTCTTT.

For the CDR3, the DNA is TGTGCCAGCAGCTTAGTTCCGCGGGGGCGTCTTACAACTGAGCAGTTCTTC. It codes for CASSLVPRGRLTTEQFF. The V and J genes are TRBV7-2 and TRBJ2-1; TRBD2 is a possible D gene (7 bases). This CDR3 region has 17 residues. Per the germline V gene, CDR1 is SGHTA and CDR2 is FQGNSA. The V end lost 1 base, the J end lost 9 bases, and 22 bases lay between the germline ends.